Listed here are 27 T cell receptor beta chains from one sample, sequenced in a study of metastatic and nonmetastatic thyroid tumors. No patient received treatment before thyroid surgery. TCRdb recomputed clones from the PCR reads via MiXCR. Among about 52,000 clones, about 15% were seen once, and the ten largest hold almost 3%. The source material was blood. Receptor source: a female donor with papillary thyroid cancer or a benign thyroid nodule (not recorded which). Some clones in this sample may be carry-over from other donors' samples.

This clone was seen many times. The CDR3, as DNA: TGTGCCAGCAGCCCGGGACAGAGGCCCTACGAGCAGTACTTC. Amino acid sequence: CASSPGQRPYEQYF. The chain has TRBV9 and TRBJ2-7, with 7 nucleotides matching TRBD1. CDR3 length: 14 residues. V lost 4 bases and J lost 2; bases outside the gene matches: 6. Germline CDR1 SGDLS, CDR2 YYNGEE.

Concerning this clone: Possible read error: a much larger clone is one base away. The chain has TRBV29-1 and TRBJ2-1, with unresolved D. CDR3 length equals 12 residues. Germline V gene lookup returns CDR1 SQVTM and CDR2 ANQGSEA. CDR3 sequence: CIVEVNLGEQFF. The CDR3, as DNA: TGCATCGTCGAGGTAAACTTGGGTGAGCAGTTCTTC.

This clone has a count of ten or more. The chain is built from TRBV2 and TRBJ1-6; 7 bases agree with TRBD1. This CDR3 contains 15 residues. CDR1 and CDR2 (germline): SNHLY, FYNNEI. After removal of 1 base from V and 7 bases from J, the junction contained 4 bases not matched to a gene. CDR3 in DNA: TGTGCCAGCAGTGAAGAAGGGACAGTAAATTCACCCCTCCACTTT. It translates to CASSEEGTVNSPLHF.

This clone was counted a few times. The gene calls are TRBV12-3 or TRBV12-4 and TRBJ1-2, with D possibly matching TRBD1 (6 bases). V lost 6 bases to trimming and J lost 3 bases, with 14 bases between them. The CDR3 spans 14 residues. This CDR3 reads CASRSTGLYYGYTF. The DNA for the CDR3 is TGTGCCAGCAGGTCAACAGGGTTGTACTATGGCTACACCTTC.

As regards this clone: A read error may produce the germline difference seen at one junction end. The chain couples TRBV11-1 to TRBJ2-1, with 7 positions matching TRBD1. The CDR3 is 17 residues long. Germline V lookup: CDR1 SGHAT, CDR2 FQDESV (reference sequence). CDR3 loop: CASSLAPPGQVVSEHFF. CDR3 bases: TGTGCCAGCAGCTTAGCTCCCCCTGGACAGGTTGTAAGTGAGCATTTCTTC.

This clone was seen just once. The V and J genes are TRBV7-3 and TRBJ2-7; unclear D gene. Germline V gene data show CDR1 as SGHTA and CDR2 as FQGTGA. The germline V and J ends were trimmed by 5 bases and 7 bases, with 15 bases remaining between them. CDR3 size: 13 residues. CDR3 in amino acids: CASSPPVFVEQYF. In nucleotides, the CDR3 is TGTGCCAGCAGCCCGCCTGTCTTTGTGGAGCAGTACTTC.

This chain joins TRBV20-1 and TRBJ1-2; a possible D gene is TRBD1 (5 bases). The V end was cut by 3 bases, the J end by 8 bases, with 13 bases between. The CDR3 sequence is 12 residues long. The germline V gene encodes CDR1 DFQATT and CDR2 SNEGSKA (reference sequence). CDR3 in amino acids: CSASAGMRGYTF. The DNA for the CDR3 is TGCAGTGCTAGTGCAGGGATGCGGGGCTACACCTTC.

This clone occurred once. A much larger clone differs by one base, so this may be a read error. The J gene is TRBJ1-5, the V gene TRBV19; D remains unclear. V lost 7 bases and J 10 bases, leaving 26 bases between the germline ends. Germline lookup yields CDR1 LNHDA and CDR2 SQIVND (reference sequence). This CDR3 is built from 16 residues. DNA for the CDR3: TGTGCCAGTATTAACCTCGCGACGAGGGTCAGGCAACCCCAGCATTTT. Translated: CASINLATRVRQPQHF.

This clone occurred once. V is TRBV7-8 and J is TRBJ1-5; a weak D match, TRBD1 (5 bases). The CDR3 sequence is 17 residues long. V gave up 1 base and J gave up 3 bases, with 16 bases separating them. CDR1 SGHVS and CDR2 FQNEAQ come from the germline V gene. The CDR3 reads CASSLVPGTLHNQPQHF. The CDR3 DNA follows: TGTGCCAGCAGCTTAGTTCCGGGGACCCTTCACAATCAGCCCCAGCATTTT.

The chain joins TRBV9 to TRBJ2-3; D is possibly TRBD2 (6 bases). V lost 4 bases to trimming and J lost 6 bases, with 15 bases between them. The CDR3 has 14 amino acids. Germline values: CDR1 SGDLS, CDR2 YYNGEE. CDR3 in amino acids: CASSLSLAGDTQYF. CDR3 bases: TGTGCCAGCAGCTTATCACTAGCTGGGGATACGCAGTATTTT.

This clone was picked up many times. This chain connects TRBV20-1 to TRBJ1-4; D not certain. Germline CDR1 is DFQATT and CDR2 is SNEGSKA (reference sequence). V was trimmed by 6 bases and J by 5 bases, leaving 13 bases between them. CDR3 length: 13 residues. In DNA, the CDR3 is TGCAGTGCCACGGCCGGAGACAATGAAAAACTGTTTTTT. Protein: CSATAGDNEKLFF.

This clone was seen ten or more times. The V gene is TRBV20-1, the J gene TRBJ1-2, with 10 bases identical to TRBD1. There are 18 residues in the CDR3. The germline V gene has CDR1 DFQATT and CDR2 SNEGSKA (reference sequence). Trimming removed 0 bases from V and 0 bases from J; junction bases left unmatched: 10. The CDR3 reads CSARDRVGTGATNYGYTF. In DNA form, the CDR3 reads TGCAGTGCTAGAGATCGGGTAGGGACAGGGGCCACTAACTATGGCTACACCTTC.

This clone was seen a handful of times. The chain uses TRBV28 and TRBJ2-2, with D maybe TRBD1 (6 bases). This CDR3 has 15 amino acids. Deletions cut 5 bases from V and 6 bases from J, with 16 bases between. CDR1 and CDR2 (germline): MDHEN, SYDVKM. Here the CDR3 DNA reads TGTGCCAGCAGTGAGACAGGTTCTGACGCCGGGGAGCTGTTTTTT. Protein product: CASSETGSDAGELFF.

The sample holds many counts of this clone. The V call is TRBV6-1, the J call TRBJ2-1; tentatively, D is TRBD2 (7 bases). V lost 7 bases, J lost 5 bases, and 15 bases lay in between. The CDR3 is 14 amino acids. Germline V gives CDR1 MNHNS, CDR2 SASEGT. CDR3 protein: CASKRGDYHNEQFF. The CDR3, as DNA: TGTGCCAGCAAGAGGGGGGACTACCACAATGAGCAGTTCTTC.

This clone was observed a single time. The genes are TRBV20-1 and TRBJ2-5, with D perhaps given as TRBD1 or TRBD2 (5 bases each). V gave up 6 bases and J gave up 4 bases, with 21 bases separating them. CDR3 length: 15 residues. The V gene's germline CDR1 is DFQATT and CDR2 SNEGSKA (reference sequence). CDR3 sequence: CSAVRGGPGRETQYF. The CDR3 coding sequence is TGCAGTGCGGTTCGAGGTGGGCCAGGGAGAGAGACCCAGTACTTC.

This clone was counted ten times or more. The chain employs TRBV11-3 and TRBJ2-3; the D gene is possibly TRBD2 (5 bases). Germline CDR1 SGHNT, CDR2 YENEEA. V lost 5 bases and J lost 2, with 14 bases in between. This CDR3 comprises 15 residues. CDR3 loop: CASSEGLTATDTQYF. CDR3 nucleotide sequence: TGTGCCAGCAGCGAGGGTCTCACAGCCACAGATACGCAGTATTTT.

CDR3: CASSPKAGTVGFTDTQYF. The DNA of the CDR3 is TGTGCCAGCAGCCCTAAAGCAGGGACAGTGGGATTCACAGATACGCAGTATTTT. The chain links TRBV9 to TRBJ2-3, with 7 bases aligning to TRBD1. V lost 4 bases and J lost 2; bases outside the gene matches: 16. The germline V gene has CDR1 SGDLS and CDR2 YYNGEE. CDR3 length: 18 residues.

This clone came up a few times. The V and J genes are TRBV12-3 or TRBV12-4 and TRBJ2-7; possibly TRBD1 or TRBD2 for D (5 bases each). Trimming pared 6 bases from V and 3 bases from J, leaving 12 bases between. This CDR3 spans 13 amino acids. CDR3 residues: CASSLGPIYEQYF. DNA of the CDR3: TGTGCCAGCAGCCTGGGACCGATCTACGAGCAGTACTTC.

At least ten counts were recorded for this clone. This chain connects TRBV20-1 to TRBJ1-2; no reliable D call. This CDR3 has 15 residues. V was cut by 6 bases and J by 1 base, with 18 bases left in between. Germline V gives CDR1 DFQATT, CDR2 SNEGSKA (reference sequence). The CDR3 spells CSANAADGVNYGYTF. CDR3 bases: TGCAGTGCAAATGCCGCTGACGGAGTTAACTATGGCTACACCTTC.

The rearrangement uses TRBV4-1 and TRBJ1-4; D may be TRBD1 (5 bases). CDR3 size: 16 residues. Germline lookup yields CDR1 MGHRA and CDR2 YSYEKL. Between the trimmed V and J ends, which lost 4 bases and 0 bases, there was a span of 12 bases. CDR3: CASSPVLGATNEKLFF. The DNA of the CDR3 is TGCGCCAGCAGCCCTGTTTTGGGGGCAACTAATGAAAAACTGTTTTTT.

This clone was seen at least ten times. The CDR3 DNA sequence: TGTGCCAGCAGTGGAGGGGGCGTAGAAGAGACCCAGTACTTC. Residues: CASSGGGVEETQYF. This chain connects TRBV6-1 to TRBJ2-5; 7 nucleotides line up with TRBD1. Per the germline V gene, CDR1 is MNHNS and CDR2 is SASEGT. CDR3 length equals 14 residues. V was pared by 4 bases and J by 3 bases, with 5 bases of the junction left unmatched.

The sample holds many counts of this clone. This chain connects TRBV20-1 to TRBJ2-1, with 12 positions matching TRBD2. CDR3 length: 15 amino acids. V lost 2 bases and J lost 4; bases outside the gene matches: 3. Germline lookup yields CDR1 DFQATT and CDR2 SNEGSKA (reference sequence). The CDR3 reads CSARLLAGGYNEQFF. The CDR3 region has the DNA TGCAGTGCTAGACTACTAGCGGGGGGATACAATGAGCAGTTCTTC.

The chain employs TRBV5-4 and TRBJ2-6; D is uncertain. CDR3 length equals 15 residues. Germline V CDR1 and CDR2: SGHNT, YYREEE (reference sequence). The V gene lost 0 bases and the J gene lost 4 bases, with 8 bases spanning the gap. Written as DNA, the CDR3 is TGTGCCAGCAGCTTGGTTCGTTCCGGGGCCAACGTCCTGACTTTC. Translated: CASSLVRSGANVLTF.

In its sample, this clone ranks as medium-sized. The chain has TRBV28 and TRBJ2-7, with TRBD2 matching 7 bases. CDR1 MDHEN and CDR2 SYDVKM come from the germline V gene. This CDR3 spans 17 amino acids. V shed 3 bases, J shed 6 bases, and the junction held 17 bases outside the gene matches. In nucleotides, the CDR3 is TGTGCCAGCAGTTTCCCAACGGGGAGGGAGAGTGAGGCCGAGCAGTACTTC. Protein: CASSFPTGRESEAEQYF.

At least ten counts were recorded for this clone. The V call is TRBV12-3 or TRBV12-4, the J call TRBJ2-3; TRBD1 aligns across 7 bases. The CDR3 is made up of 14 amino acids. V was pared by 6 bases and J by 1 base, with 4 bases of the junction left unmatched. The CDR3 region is CASRRQGGTDTQYF. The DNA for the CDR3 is TGTGCCAGCAGGAGACAGGGTGGCACAGATACGCAGTATTTT.

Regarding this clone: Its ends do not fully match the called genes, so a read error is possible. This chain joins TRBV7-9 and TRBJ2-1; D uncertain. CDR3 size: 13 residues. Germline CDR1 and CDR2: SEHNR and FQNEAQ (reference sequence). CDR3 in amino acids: CASSLGEMNEQLF. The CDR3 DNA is TGTGCCAGCAGCTTGGGCGAGATGAATGAGCAGTTATTC.

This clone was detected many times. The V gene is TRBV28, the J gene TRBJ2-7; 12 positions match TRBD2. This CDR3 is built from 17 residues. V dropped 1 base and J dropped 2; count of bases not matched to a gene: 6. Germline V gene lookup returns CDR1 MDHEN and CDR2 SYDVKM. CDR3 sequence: CASSLSTSGSWTYEQYF. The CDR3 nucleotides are TGTGCCAGCAGTTTATCGACTAGCGGGAGTTGGACCTACGAGCAGTACTTC.